Listed below are T cell receptor beta chains from one sample, sequenced in a study of cytomegalovirus exposure and HLA in healthy donors. Profiling relied on immunoSEQ multiplex PCR, and the TCRdb table lists in-frame clones only, not all of them. This table holds 100,000 to 120,000 clones, around 86% found once. Sample: PBMCs. These receptors were taken from a man in his forties in good health and CMV-seronegative. CDR3s include the opening cysteine and the closing phenylalanine or tryptophan. A D gene is named only where the DNA matches it firmly. Only some rows state a clone size, as once, few, many or a class for expanded clones.

D gene,clone size,J gene,V gene,CDR3 protein,CDR3 DNA
TRBD1,NA,TRBJ1-2,TRBV7-2,CASSAQGALNGYTF,TGTGCCAGCAGCGCCCAGGGGGCCCTGAATGGCTACACCTTC
TRBD1,NA,TRBJ2-7,TRBV5-4,CASHRETGSSYEQYF,TGTGCCAGCCATAGGGAGACAGGGAGCTCCTACGAGCAGTACTTC
NA,NA,TRBJ1-1,TRBV29-1,CSVKQGMHTEAFF,TGCAGCGTGAAACAGGGAATGCACACTGAAGCTTTCTTT
NA,NA,TRBJ2-3,TRBV2,CASRWRSTDTQYF,TGTGCCAGCAGATGGAGAAGCACAGATACGCAGTATTTT
TRBD1,NA,TRBJ1-2,TRBV19,CASSIGQGPLSGYTF,TGTGCCAGTAGTATAGGACAGGGGCCGCTATCTGGCTACACCTTC
TRBD1,few,TRBJ1-1,TRBV6-4,CASRRDRAMNTEAFF,TGTGCCAGCAGGAGAGACAGGGCCATGAACACTGAAGCTTTCTTT
NA,NA,TRBJ2-1,TRBV14,CASSQTGKGYNEQFF,TGTGCCAGCAGCCAAACGGGGAAGGGATACAATGAGCAGTTCTTC
NA,NA,TRBJ1-4,TRBV29-1,CSVDTATNEKLFF,TGCAGCGTCGACACTGCAACTAATGAAAAACTGTTTTTT
TRBD1,NA,TRBJ2-6,TRBV11-3,CASSLGQGTGANVLTF,TGTGCCAGCAGCTTGGGACAGGGCACCGGGGCCAACGTCCTGACTTTC
NA,once,TRBJ1-4,TRBV15,CATSRDLVAANEKLFF,TGTGCCACCAGCAGAGATCTAGTAGCAGCTAATGAAAAACTGTTTTTT
NA,NA,TRBJ1-5,TRBV15,CATSVSRNQPQHF,TGTGCCACCTCGGTGTCTCGCAATCAGCCCCAGCATTTT
NA,NA,TRBJ2-3,TRBV5-4,CASSLRGTTDTQYF,TGTGCCAGCAGCCTGAGGGGGACCACAGATACGCAGTATTTT
NA,NA,TRBJ1-5,TRBV9,CASSVGGGTLQPQHF,TGTGCCAGCAGCGTGGGGGGAGGGACGTTGCAGCCCCAGCATTTT
NA,NA,TRBJ1-2,TRBV18,CASSPDRQYGYTF,TGTGCCAGCTCACCCGACAGGCAGTATGGCTACACCTTC
NA,NA,TRBJ1-3,TRBV28,CASSLARGSGNTIYF,TGTGCCAGCAGTTTGGCCCGGGGTTCAGGAAACACCATATATTTT
TRBD2,NA,TRBJ2-7,TRBV18,CASSPSGAYEQYF,TGTGCCAGCTCGCCTAGCGGAGCCTACGAGCAGTACTTC
NA,NA,TRBJ1-5,TRBV2,CASSEQTGNQPQHF,TGTGCCAGCAGCGAACAGACGGGGAATCAGCCCCAGCATTTT
NA,NA,TRBJ1-1,TRBV4-2,CASSQAGGIMNTEAFF,TGTGCCAGCAGCCAAGCGGGGGGGATAATGAACACTGAAGCTTTCTTT
TRBD1,NA,TRBJ1-6,TRBV28,CASSGGTVKASPLHF,TGTGCCAGCAGTGGCGGGACAGTAAAGGCTTCACCCCTCCACTTT
TRBD1,NA,TRBJ1-1,TRBV5-1,CASRPGTGFTEAFF,TGCGCCAGCAGGCCGGGGACAGGCTTCACTGAAGCTTTCTTT
TRBD2,NA,TRBJ2-1,TRBV2,CASSERGGPSSYNEQFF,TGTGCCAGCAGTGAGCGGGGGGGACCGAGCTCCTACAATGAGCAGTTCTTC
TRBD1,NA,TRBJ1-2,TRBV5-6,CASSRGQGANYGYTF,TGTGCCAGCAGCAGGGGGCAGGGGGCGAACTATGGCTACACCTTC
NA,NA,TRBJ2-3,TRBV20-1,CSASYTDTQYF,TGCAGTGCTAGCTACACAGATACGCAGTATTTT
TRBD2,NA,TRBJ2-7,TRBV6-5,CASVPSRGDTYEQYF,TGTGCCAGCGTTCCGTCGCGGGGGGACACCTACGAGCAGTACTTC
TRBD1,NA,TRBJ2-7,TRBV6-6,CASRTDRVYEQYF,TGTGCCAGCAGGACGGACAGGGTCTACGAGCAGTACTTC
NA,NA,TRBJ1-2,TRBV5-1,CASSLEPGVHYGYTF,TGCGCCAGCAGCTTGGAACCAGGTGTTCACTATGGCTACACCTTC
NA,once,TRBJ1-6,TRBV5-4,CASSFGVGPYNSPLHF,TGTGCCAGCAGCTTTGGAGTGGGGCCCTATAATTCACCCCTCCACTTT
NA,NA,TRBJ1-4,TRBV28,CASSLRLGRQAGGKLFF,TGTGCCAGCAGTTTACGGCTCGGGAGGCAGGCCGGGGGAAAACTGTTTTTT
TRBD2,NA,TRBJ2-3,TRBV27,CASSPATEYREADTQYF,TGTGCCAGCAGTCCGGCGACAGAATATCGGGAGGCAGATACGCAGTATTTT
NA,NA,TRBJ1-2,TRBV30,CAWYAGYYTF,TGTGCCTGGTACGCAGGGTACTACACCTTC
TRBD1,once,TRBJ1-1,TRBV6-4,CASSRTGKGVGTLDTEAFF,TGTGCCAGCAGTCGGACAGGGAAGGGGGTAGGGACCTTGGACACTGAAGCTTTCTTT